Detailed here is one TCR beta chain. Its antigen remains unknown. No patient had autoimmune disease or received systemic immunosuppression. Germline assignment: CDR1 MDHEN and CDR2 SYDVKM. The CDR3 length is 15 residues. With 2 bases removed from V and 0 bases from J, the gap between germline ends came to 11 bases. The record originates from a study of OX40 agonist ivuxolimab in advanced cancers. Whole-study context: Ivuxolimab was delivered to patients intravenously every 2 weeks at doses spanning 0.01 to 10 mg/kg. The dose-escalation cohort was roughly 83% male, with a mean age of around 60 years, ranging about 23 to 90.

Study observations and caveats: Near-lowest levels of clonal expansion characterized partial responders at 0.1-3.0 mg/kg.

The repertoire was sequenced with immunoSEQ multiplex PCR; TCRdb's copy has only in-frame clones and lacks some. The sample records roughly 70,000 clones, about 85% being singletons. The chain joins TRBV28 to TRBJ2-7; D is uncertain. This sequence originates from an adult with an advanced solid tumor such as melanoma, head and neck, liver or kidney cancer. The specimen comprised CD4+ or CD8+ T cells sorted from blood, sampled in a trial of the OX40 agonist ivuxolimab. CDR3 residues: CASSLLTLLSYEQYF. In DNA, the CDR3 is TGTGCCAGCAGTTTACTGACTCTACTCTCCTACGAGCAGTACTTC.